The present TCR beta chain was sequenced within a study of CD8 T cells in ankylosing spondylitis. The study's findings and limits: Reactive arthritis synovial fluid and blood previously showed some of these motif variants. Disease-linked clones were reportedly significantly enriched in matched ankylosing spondylitis synovial fluid.

MiXCR was run by TCRdb on the 5' RACE reads, yielding one entry per CDR3 protein. The sample contains 350,000 or so distinct CDR3 sequences, 11% of which appear only once. On this clonotype itself: Antigen unknown. This may be a read error: a much more frequent sequence differs by one nucleotide.

This sequence originates from a female donor with ankylosing spondylitis or in good health (not recorded which). Specimen: blood, either unsorted or a sorted T cell fraction (not recorded which).

The CDR3 DNA sequence: TGCAGTGCTGCCCCATACAATGAGCAGTTCTTC. This codes for CSAAPYNEQFF. This chain joins TRBV20-1 and TRBJ2-1; D unresolved. Germline V CDR1 and CDR2: DFQATT, SNEGSKA (reference sequence). This CDR3 has 11 residues. V lost 5 bases and J 4 bases, leaving 6 bases between the germline ends.